This TCR beta chain emerged from a study of blood T cell repertoires in COVID-19. In the study overall: Sample material is recorded as cDNA or gDNA derived from T cells, B-cell-depleted T cells, or PBMCs.

As processed by the authors: Amplification of reference gene primers was used by the study to estimate nucleated cell counts. Here immunoSEQ multiplex PCR was the method, and the copy in TCRdb shows in-frame clones only, minus some. The D gene and trimming were derived from the DNA, and the V and J assignments and clone size from that table. Of about 230,000 clones listed, about 90% are singletons. Sequencing used peripheral blood. This receptor was obtained from a woman aged 18 to 35 who had recovered from COVID-19.

The CDR3 DNA follows: TGTGCCAGTAGTCCGCGAGTAGGAGAAGAGACCCAGTACTTC. Translating gives CASSPRVGEETQYF. The chain joins TRBV19 to TRBJ2-5; D gene unclear. There are 14 residues in the CDR3. Between the trimmed V and J ends, which lost 5 bases and 3 bases, there was a span of 13 bases. Per the germline V gene, CDR1 is LNHDA and CDR2 is SQIVND (reference sequence).